The T cell receptor (beta chain) described here comes from a study of shared clonotypes between healthy human individuals (dated by TCRdb to 2018 to 2021). For context, the study as a whole: A couple of women and three men aged 18 to 49 years were included in the cohort. Per donor, three plates each were used for CD4 naive and CD4 memory, two for CD8 naive, and one for CD8 memory. Blood TCR repertoires of 5 or 6 healthy adults were deeply sequenced to estimate repertoire size and the extent of clonotype sharing between individuals. Libraries were prepared and TCR repertoires were sequenced by different laboratories using diverse techniques, in order to increase sequencing depth and limit assay-specific biases. Per donor, leukapheresis produced somewhere between about 0.94 and 8.9 billion PBMCs. Overall study results and their limits: Higher generation probabilities were observed for clonotypes shared by all four sorted-subset donors than for non-shared clonotypes. Pairwise subsampling led to the expectation that sequencing depth would affect the degree of clonotype sharing among donors. Even with the large sequencing depth, rarefaction of the sorted-subset datasets indicated that sequencing was incomplete. Because the study included only a small number of donors, the genetic and exposure-history diversity represented was limited. Naive subsets generally had larger estimated clonotype richness than memory subsets. About 5% of naive CD4, 3.5% of naive CD8, 2.3% of memory CD4, and more than 0.35% of memory CD8 clonotypes were shared across four donors. Sampling was limited to blood, and TCR repertoires in tissue likely differ from TCR repertoires in blood.

TCR CDR3 regions were amplified from genomic DNA by multiplex PCR using the deep immunoSEQ assay. Genomic DNA extracted from each cell subset was distributed evenly over all wells of several immunoSEQ 96-well plates, and each plate served as one replicate. Each replicate PCR for sorted subsets received about 180 ng genomic DNA, equal to around 32,000 T cell genomes. Purified libraries were quantified with a Qubit 3.0 fluorometer, sized on a Bioanalyzer 2100, and re-quantified with the KAPA Library Quantification kit. Each immunoSEQ 96-well plate was sequenced on its own single-read 150-cycle Illumina NextSeq 550 flow cell. Under the source paper's analysis protocol: Because only junctional sequences without quality scores were contained in the immunoSEQ output, filtering matching that applied to full-length reads could not be performed. Sequences were annotated with PyIR, a Python wrapper for IgBLAST v1.9, using IMGT germline references to assign V/J genes and CDR3. Any read was removed if the V/J assignment was weak (E-value above 1e-6), the CDR3 was missing, or the read contained stop codons, out-of-frame junctions, or ambiguous translated residues. A V3J clonotype was defined by an identical inferred V gene, J gene, and CDR3 amino acid sequence. Percentage overlap between repertoires was calculated by dividing the number of shared unique clonotypes by the size of the smaller repertoire. Richness of each repertoire was evaluated using RTK rarefaction, the Chao1 estimator, and Recon v2.1 estimates of unobserved clonotypes. OLGA was used to compute generation probabilities for all TCRbeta clonotypes that the gDNA method yielded from a handful of donors. Not all clones reach the TCRdb copy of this immuneACCESS table, which keeps in-frame sequences only. Checked studies attribute under half of the gap to unresolved V genes and leave the rest unexplained. The DNA was the basis for D and trimming; V, J and clone size are from that table. The sample includes about 1 million clones, with 65% to 80% observed a single time. About 1.4% of the sample rests with the top ten.

The donors were healthy, HIV-negative adults who had no recently reported acute infections or vaccinations. All donors were Caucasian adults living in Nashville, Tennessee, USA. CD4+ T cells were enriched by magnetic negative selection, after which naive cells were positively selected on CD45RA and the negative fraction was taken as the memory subset. Blood was collected by leukapheresis, and PBMCs were isolated by Ficoll-Histopaque density gradient centrifugation and then cryopreserved in liquid nitrogen vapor phase. Analytical flow cytometry was used to check the purity and quantity of each magnetically sorted T cell population. Genomic DNA was isolated from every sorted fraction and measured by UV absorbance on a Nanodrop 2000c. Sequences GTSNPN (CDR1) and SVGIG (CDR2) are obtained from the germline V gene (reference sequence). The junction carries 11 bases between V and J, which are trimmed by 2 bases and 6 bases respectively. Taken from cysteine to phenylalanine, the CDR3 has 13 residues. Of all the DNA, just the CDR3 is kept, 39 bases in frame from base 1.

This clone appeared a few times. It has no known antigen specificity. Base qualities are missing; no much larger clone stands one base away. The rearranged segments are TRBV30 and TRBJ2-1, with the D gene uncertain. The specimen sequenced was memory CD4+ T cells sorted from blood. The cell subset or site label, read with the paper, signifies: CD45RA-negative fraction. This sequence was found in a man aged 18 to 29 in good health. CDR3 sequence: CAWSYVVPNEQFF. Read as DNA, the sequence is TGTGCCTGGAGTTATGTAGTTCCCAATGAGCAGTTCTTC.